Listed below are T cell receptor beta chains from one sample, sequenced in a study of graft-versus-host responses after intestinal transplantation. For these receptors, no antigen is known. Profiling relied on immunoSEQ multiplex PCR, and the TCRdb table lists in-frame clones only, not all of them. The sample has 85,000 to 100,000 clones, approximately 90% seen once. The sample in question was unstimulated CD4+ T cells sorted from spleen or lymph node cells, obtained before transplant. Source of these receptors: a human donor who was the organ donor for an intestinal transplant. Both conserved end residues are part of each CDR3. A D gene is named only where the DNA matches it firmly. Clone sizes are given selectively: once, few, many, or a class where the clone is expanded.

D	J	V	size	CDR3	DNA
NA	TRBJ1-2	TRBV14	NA	CASSQVSGRLTF	TGTGCCAGCAGCCAGGTATCAGGGAGGTTAACCTTC
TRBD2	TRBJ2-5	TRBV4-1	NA	CASSQPAYLAGKETQYF	TGCGCCAGCAGCCAACCCGCCTACCTAGCGGGGAAAGAGACCCAGTACTTC
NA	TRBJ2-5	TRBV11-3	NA	CASSFRETQYF	TGTGCCAGCAGCTTCCGGGAGACCCAGTACTTC
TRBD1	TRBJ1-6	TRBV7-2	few	CASRTGDYNSPLHF	TGTGCCAGCAGGACAGGGGACTATAATTCACCCCTCCACTTT
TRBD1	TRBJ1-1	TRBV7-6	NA	CASSLGWTGTEAFF	TGTGCCAGCAGCTTAGGATGGACAGGGACTGAAGCTTTCTTT
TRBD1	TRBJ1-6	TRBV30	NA	CAWERDRRIIDSPLHF	TGTGCCTGGGAGCGGGACAGGCGGATTATTGATTCACCCCTCCACTTT
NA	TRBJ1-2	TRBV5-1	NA	CASSLVYPDYGYTF	TGCGCCAGCAGCTTGGTTTATCCAGACTATGGCTACACCTTC
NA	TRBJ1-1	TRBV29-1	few	CSVETTIIFF	TGCAGCGTTGAGACGACAATAATTTTCTTT
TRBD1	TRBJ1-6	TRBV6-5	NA	CASRSGQGAESPLHF	TGTGCCAGCAGGTCGGGACAGGGGGCCGAATCACCCCTCCACTTT
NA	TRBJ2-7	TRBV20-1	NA	CSASGTYEQYF	TGCAGTGCGAGCGGGACATACGAGCAGTACTTC